Following are 9 T cell receptor beta chains from one sample sequenced in a study of sequential checkpoint blockade in melanoma. Treatment specified: randomized to nivolumab then ipilimumab (arm A) or the reverse (arm B). Some clones are missing from TCRdb's copy, which holds only in-frame ones; the method was immunoSEQ multiplex PCR. In the table there are 15,000 to 20,000 clones, 56% of which are singletons. The source was CD8+ T cells sorted from blood (inferred from file names), collected from a patient given nivolumab and ipilimumab in sequence. Every receptor here comes from a human donor with melanoma.

Turning to this clone: Sequence at one end of the junction differs from germline and may be a read error. The chain links TRBV6-1 to TRBJ1-2, with 9 bases matching TRBD1. Germline V gene sequence: CDR1 MNHNS, CDR2 SASEGT. The CDR3 is 16 amino acids. The CDR3: CAISELQGATNYGYTF. As DNA, the CDR3 is TGTGCCATCAGTGAGTTACAGGGGGCGACTAACTATGGCTACACCTTC.

The rearrangement joins TRBV5-5 to TRBJ1-1; D is ambiguous. The CDR3 covers 15 residues. Germline V lookup: CDR1 SGHKS, CDR2 YYEKEE (reference sequence). The V and J ends lost 2 bases and 5 bases respectively, with 16 bases between them. The DNA for the CDR3 is TGTGCCAGCAGCTTCAGTAGAGGCGGTGGGACTGAAGCTTTCTTT. Its protein product is CASSFSRGGGTEAFF.

The chain links TRBV5-4 to TRBJ2-7; no reliable D call. Germline values: CDR1 SGHNT, CDR2 YYREEE (reference sequence). The CDR3 loop spans 12 amino acids. The V gene lost 5 bases and the J gene lost 3 bases, with 9 bases spanning the gap. CDR3: CASRESDYEQYF. For the CDR3, the DNA is TGTGCCAGCAGAGAGTCCGACTACGAGCAGTACTTC.

The chain combines TRBV7-9 with TRBJ1-1, with a possible D match to TRBD1 (6 bases). The CDR3 covers 18 residues. The V end was cut by 4 bases, the J end by 0 bases, with 21 bases between. CDR1 and CDR2 (germline): SEHNR, FQNEAQ (reference sequence). The chain's CDR3 is CASSSRAVQGLLNTEAFF. In nucleotides, the CDR3 is TGTGCCAGCAGCTCCCGCGCTGTTCAGGGGTTATTGAACACTGAAGCTTTCTTT.

The chain couples TRBV30 to TRBJ2-7; D is unclear. V lost 5 bases and J lost 5, with 10 bases in between. CDR3 size: 11 residues. CDR1 is GTSNPN and CDR2 is SVGIG in the germline V gene (reference sequence). In DNA form, the CDR3 reads TGTGCCTGGGCCCACTACGACGAGCAGTACTTC. As protein: CAWAHYDEQYF.

This clone was seen more than once but under ten times. The V call is TRBV6-5, the J call TRBJ2-7, with 7 positions matching TRBD1. V shed 5 bases and J 3 bases; nucleotides not matched to a gene: 7. The CDR3 contains 14 residues. Germline CDR1 reads MNHEY; CDR2 reads SVGAGI. The CDR3 sequence is CASSEEGANYEQYF. The CDR3, as DNA: TGTGCCAGCAGTGAAGAGGGGGCGAACTACGAGCAGTACTTC.

This clone has more than one count but fewer than ten. The genes are TRBV6-5 and TRBJ1-1; TRBD1 might be the D (5 bases). The V and J ends lost 6 bases and 4 bases respectively, with 15 bases between them. CDR1 MNHEY and CDR2 SVGAGI come from the germline V gene. CDR3 length equals 14 residues. Here the CDR3 reads CASSYTGGGTEAFF. DNA of the CDR3: TGTGCCAGCAGCTACACCGGGGGAGGCACTGAAGCTTTCTTT.

This clone was detected only a few times. The chain has TRBV7-9 and TRBJ1-2, with 10 bases identical to TRBD1. Per the germline V gene, CDR1 is SEHNR and CDR2 is FQNEAQ (reference sequence). The CDR3 runs 14 residues. The V and J ends lost 5 bases and 7 bases, in that order; junction bases with no gene match: 7. CDR3 bases: TGTGCCAGCAGCAGGGGACAGGGGTTTTTTGGCTACACCTTC. Amino acids: CASSRGQGFFGYTF.

The CDR3 loop is CASSLTGQNYGYTF. CDR3 sequence (DNA): TGTGCCAGCAGCCTCACAGGGCAGAACTATGGCTACACCTTC. This sequence joins TRBV7-9 and TRBJ1-2, with D possibly matching TRBD1 (6 bases). CDR1 and CDR2 (germline): SEHNR, FQNEAQ (reference sequence). The CDR3 has 14 amino acids. Trimming left V 5 bases short and J 2 bases short, with 12 bases between.